The following is a T cell receptor beta chain sequence with its context. Its antigen is unidentified. This sample stems from a study of cytomegalovirus exposure and HLA in healthy donors. The germline gives CDR1 MDHEN, CDR2 SYDVKM. The CDR3 runs to 12 residues. Germline trimming cut 10 bases from V and 8 bases from J; bases unmatched to any gene: 3. Points from the study as a whole: Reported results showed that the classifier diagnosed cytomegalovirus status with high specificity and sensitivity.

PCR used 60 Vbeta primers and 13 Jbeta primers. The table came from immunoSEQ multiplex PCR; TCRdb's copy has only in-frame clones and leaves some out. The data contain roughly 130,000 clones, roughly 83% of them singletons. This TCR was sampled from a man aged 18 to 29 in good health and CMV-seronegative. V usage is TRBV28 and J usage is TRBJ2-3; 13 bases line up with TRBD2. What was sequenced was PBMCs. The CDR3 sequence: CATRTSGSTQYF. For the CDR3, the DNA is TGTGCCACCCGGACTAGCGGGAGTACGCAGTATTTT.